The rows below give T cell receptor beta chains drawn from one sample of a study of regulatory dendritic cells for organ transplantation. Their antigens remain unidentified. TCRdb's copy holds only in-frame clones and misses some; the assay was immunoSEQ multiplex PCR. Of roughly 9,300 clones in the sample, approximately 80% are singletons; the top ten hold about 2.5%. Sequencing was performed on memory CD4+ T cells from blood cultured with dendritic cells. These receptors came from a human donor in good health. CDR3s include the opening cysteine and the closing phenylalanine or tryptophan. D genes are given only for firm matches. A clone size is listed for some rows: how often the clone was seen (once, few, many), or a class if it is expanded.

.	.	TRBV29-1	TRBJ2-1	CSAEAWTDNEQFF	TGCAGCGCCGAGGCATGGACAGACAATGAGCAGTTCTTC
.	.	TRBV19	TRBJ2-5	CASTNLRGGKVETQYF	TGTGCCAGTACCAATCTTAGAGGGGGGAAGGTGGAGACCCAGTACTTC
.	TRBD2	TRBV6-6	TRBJ2-1	CASSYPGGGADEQFF	TGTGCCAGCAGTTATCCGGGCGGGGGGGCCGATGAGCAGTTCTTC
.	.	TRBV28	TRBJ1-5	CASSLPRGPQHF	TGTGCCAGCAGTTTACCCAGGGGGCCCCAGCATTTT
.	.	TRBV19	TRBJ1-5	CASSAYTGSNQPQHF	TGTGCCAGTAGTGCCTATACAGGGAGCAATCAGCCCCAGCATTTT
.	.	TRBV10-3	TRBJ2-1	CAIGGAGYNEQFF	TGTGCCATCGGGGGGGCGGGTTACAATGAGCAGTTCTTC
few	.	TRBV2	TRBJ2-3	CASRPSVGDTQYF	TGTGCCAGCAGGCCCAGCGTTGGGGATACGCAGTATTTT
few	.	TRBV30	TRBJ1-1	CAWRVLGKENTEAFF	TGTGCCTGGAGGGTACTCGGGAAGGAGAACACTGAAGCTTTCTTT
once	.	TRBV7-9	TRBJ2-5	CASSFNGQETQYF	TGTGCCAGCAGCTTTAATGGGCAGGAGACCCAGTACTTC
.	.	TRBV4-2	TRBJ2-5	CASSQNDQETQYF	TGTGCCAGCAGCCAAAACGACCAAGAGACCCAGTACTTC
.	.	TRBV6-5	TRBJ1-2	CASSYQESNGYTF	TGTGCCAGCAGTTACCAAGAGTCGAATGGCTACACCTTC
.	.	TRBV5-5	TRBJ2-3	CASSFLVPPNTDTQYF	TGTGCCAGCAGCTTCTTGGTACCACCAAACACAGATACGCAGTATTTT
.	.	TRBV4-2	TRBJ2-7	CASRRGGEGYEQYF	TGTGCCAGCCGTCGAGGGGGTGAAGGGTACGAGCAGTACTTC
.	.	TRBV5-4	TRBJ2-2	CASSPGVGTRTMGGELFF	TGTGCCAGCAGCCCTGGGGTAGGGACACGAACGATGGGCGGGGAGCTGTTTTTT
.	.	TRBV27	TRBJ1-3	CASAPTRAGNTIYF	TGTGCCAGCGCGCCTACTAGGGCTGGAAACACCATATATTTT
few	.	TRBV7-8	TRBJ2-7	CASSTTTSYEQYF	TGTGCCAGCAGCACGACCACCTCCTACGAGCAGTACTTC
.	TRBD1	TRBV23-1	TRBJ1-1	CASSQDDRGRILTEAFF	TGCGCCAGCAGTCAGGACGACAGGGGGCGCATCTTAACTGAAGCTTTCTTT
.	.	TRBV19	TRBJ1-4	CASSMFARAGEKLFF	TGTGCCAGTAGTATGTTCGCCAGGGCAGGAGAAAAACTGTTTTTT
.	.	TRBV7-2	TRBJ1-1	CASSLGMNTEAFF	TGTGCCAGCAGCTTAGGGATGAACACTGAAGCTTTCTTT
.	.	TRBV15	TRBJ1-2	CATSTGGMEPGAGYTF	TGTGCCACCAGCACCGGGGGGATGGAGCCGGGAGCCGGCTACACCTTC
.	TRBD1	TRBV6-6	TRBJ2-4	CASRTGDTKNIQYF	TGTGCCAGCAGAACAGGGGATACCAAAAACATTCAGTACTTC
.	TRBD1	TRBV28	TRBJ2-1	CASSYNFGQGRKGEQFF	TGTGCCAGCAGTTACAATTTCGGACAGGGGAGAAAAGGAGAGCAGTTCTTC
.	TRBD1	TRBV7-9	TRBJ1-2	CASSSTGGQGQRFTF	TGTGCCAGCAGCTCCACCGGGGGGCAGGGACAGCGTTTCACCTTC
.	TRBD1	TRBV6-1	TRBJ2-1	CAGAQGASGNEQFF	TGTGCCGGGGCCCAGGGGGCATCGGGCAATGAGCAGTTCTTC
.	.	TRBV6-1	TRBJ2-5	CASAIGRGRETQYF	TGTGCCAGCGCCATAGGGCGGGGCCGGGAGACCCAGTACTTC
.	.	TRBV6-1	TRBJ2-7	CASSSKSGGSYEQYF	TGTGCCAGCAGTAGTAAGTCTGGCGGTTCCTACGAGCAGTACTTC
.	.	TRBV6-1	TRBJ2-7	CASLLGTFYEQYF	TGTGCCAGCCTCCTGGGGACCTTTTACGAGCAGTACTTC
.	.	TRBV19	TRBJ2-7	CASSIDTGRSQYF	TGTGCCAGTAGTATAGATACCGGCAGATCGCAGTACTTC
.	.	TRBV6-5	TRBJ2-7	CASSLGRNYEQYF	TGTGCCAGCAGTTTGGGACGGAACTACGAGCAGTACTTC
.	TRBD1	TRBV6-5	TRBJ2-7	CASSATGTGAYEQYF	TGTGCCAGCAGTGCGACCGGGACAGGGGCCTACGAGCAGTACTTC
.	TRBD2	TRBV7-2	TRBJ2-5	CASSPTYSSGGDQYF	TGTGCCAGCAGCCCAACGTATTCTAGCGGGGGCGACCAGTACTTC